The present T cell receptor beta chain was sequenced within a study of OX40 agonist ivuxolimab in advanced cancers. Regarding this clone: What it recognizes is unknown.

Study-level results: Several nonresponders also turned out to have low normalized T-cell clonal expansion.

Exclusion applied to patients with autoimmune disease history or systemic immunosuppression. TCRdb's copy holds only in-frame clones and misses some; the assay was immunoSEQ multiplex PCR. In the table there are roughly 20,000 clones, about 80% of which are singletons. The ends lost 0 bases at V and 0 bases at J; junction bases unmatched: 9. The CDR3 sequence is 17 residues long. The germline CDR1 and CDR2 sequences are SGDLS and YYNGEE. The genes are TRBV9 and TRBJ2-7; 7 bases are shared with TRBD2. Sequences were derived from CD4+ or CD8+ T cells sorted from blood, sampled in a trial of the OX40 agonist ivuxolimab. The source of this sequence is an adult with an advanced solid tumor such as melanoma, head and neck, liver or kidney cancer. DNA of the CDR3: TGTGCCAGCAGCGTAGGCGGGAGCCTATCGAGCTCCTACGAGCAGTACTTC. Translated: CASSVGGSLSSSYEQYF. Variable domain in full (rest from reference TRBV9 and TRBJ2-7): DSGVTQTPKHLITATGQRVTLRCSPRSGDLSVYWYQQSLDQGLQFLIQYYNGEERAKGNILERFSAQQFPDLHSELNLSSLELGDSALYFCASSVGGSLSSSYEQYFGPGTRLTVT.